Shown below are 17 T cell receptor beta chains from a single sample sequenced in a study of patients and donors after allogeneic stem cell transplantation. TCRdb re-called the RT-PCR reads with MiXCR, one entry per CDR3 protein. This table has hundreds of thousands of distinct CDR3 sequences, 15% to 20% appearing once. The sequenced sample was blood, either unsorted or a sorted T cell fraction (not recorded which). These receptors all come from a human donor who was either an allogeneic HSCT recipient or a stem cell or donor lymphocyte infusion donor (not recorded which). It is not recorded whose cells these are; they may come from a transplant donor.

This clonotype was seen more than once but under ten times. The chain joins TRBV6-1 to TRBJ1-1; a weak D match, TRBD1 (5 bases). The CDR3 runs 12 residues. With 3 bases removed from V and 7 bases from J, the gap between germline ends came to 9 bases. Germline CDR1 MNHNS, CDR2 SASEGT. CDR3 sequence (DNA): TGTGCCAGCAGTGATGGGGCCCGTGAAGCTTTCTTT. It codes for CASSDGAREAFF.

The chain has TRBV7-9 and TRBJ2-3, with TRBD2 matching over 9 bases. The CDR3 has 15 residues. The V and J ends lost 5 bases and 4 bases, in that order; junction bases with no gene match: 7. CDR1 SEHNR and CDR2 FQNEAQ come from the germline V gene (reference sequence). CDR3 bases: TGTGCCAGCAGCCCTTGGCGGGAGGGGGCAGATACGCAGTATTTT. As protein: CASSPWREGADTQYF.

In this sample, this clonotype turned up a few times. The rearrangement joins TRBV6-5 to TRBJ2-3; 11 nucleotides agree with TRBD2. V lost 4 bases to trimming and J lost 4 bases; unmatched junction nucleotides: 10. From germline, CDR1 is MNHEY and CDR2 SVGAGI. This CDR3 is 17 amino acids long. The CDR3 protein is CASSSLAGDGGADTQYF. CDR3 sequence (DNA): TGTGCCAGCAGTTCACTAGCGGGAGATGGGGGAGCAGATACGCAGTATTTT.

A few counts support this clonotype. The chain joins TRBV4-1 to TRBJ2-4, with D uncertain. The CDR3 runs to 12 residues. Per germline, CDR1 MGHRA and CDR2 YSYEKL. The V end was cut by 0 bases, the J end by 12 bases, with 9 bases between. CDR3 bases: TGCGCCAGCAGCCAAGATGGATGGAATCAGTACTTC. This translates into CASSQDGWNQYF.

This clonotype was picked up a small number of times. The V gene is TRBV20-1, the J gene TRBJ2-1; D possibly corresponds to TRBD2 (7 bases). Per germline, CDR1 DFQATT and CDR2 SNEGSKA (reference sequence). This CDR3 is built from 16 residues. Trimming removed 0 bases at V and 4 bases at J, with 16 bases between. The CDR3: CSARDRRRGGYNEQFF. For the CDR3, the DNA is TGCAGTGCTAGAGATCGGCGTAGGGGGGGTTACAATGAGCAGTTCTTC.

The chain couples TRBV20-1 to TRBJ2-1; no clear D. Germline V CDR1 and CDR2: DFQATT, SNEGSKA (reference sequence). V lost 3 bases and J lost 4, with 16 bases in between. This CDR3 has 15 residues. The CDR3 region is CSASRGKGGYNEQFF. CDR3 sequence (DNA): TGCAGTGCTAGCAGAGGAAAGGGCGGTTACAATGAGCAGTTCTTC.

The chain has TRBV7-2 and TRBJ1-6; D is undetermined. Germline CDR1 SGHTA, CDR2 FQGNSA. The V and J ends lost 6 bases and 10 bases respectively, with 7 bases between them. This CDR3 has 11 amino acids. The CDR3 sequence: CASSSLSPLHF. Here the CDR3 DNA reads TGTGCCAGCAGTTCCTTATCACCCCTCCACTTT.

V and J are TRBV5-6 and TRBJ1-4; 9 bases match TRBD1. V dropped 4 bases and J dropped 7; count of bases not matched to a gene: 8. CDR1 and CDR2 from the germline V gene are SGHDT and YYEEEE. The CDR3 totals 15 residues. The CDR3 here is CASSPGTGRIEKLFF. The CDR3, as DNA: TGTGCCAGCAGCCCAGGGACAGGGAGGATTGAAAAACTGTTTTTT.

This chain joins TRBV11-2 and TRBJ2-1, with 8 bases identical to TRBD2. Germline CDR1 SGHAT, CDR2 FQNNGV. J gave up 8 bases and V 2 bases, and 2 bases lay outside the gene matches. The CDR3 totals 13 residues. CDR3: CASSLSGSYEQFF. Written as DNA, the CDR3 is TGTGCCAGCAGCTTAAGCGGGAGCTATGAGCAGTTCTTC. Full variable domain (remainder filled in from reference TRBV11-2 and TRBJ2-1): EAGVAQSPRYKIIEKRQSVAFWCNPISGHATLYWYQQILGQGPKLLIQFQNNGVVDDSQLPKDRFSAERLKGVDSTLKIQPAKLEDSAVYLCASSLSGSYEQFFGPGTRLTVL.

The chain employs TRBV7-9 and TRBJ1-5; TRBD1 aligns across 7 bases. V lost 4 bases, J lost 5 bases, and 8 bases stayed unmatched. This CDR3 comprises 15 residues. Germline CDR1 is SEHNR and CDR2 is FQNEAQ (reference sequence). The CDR3 region is CASSSTDRAYQPQHF. DNA of the CDR3: TGTGCCAGCAGCTCTACCGACAGGGCCTATCAGCCCCAGCATTTT.

This clonotype showed up just a few times. One junction end disagrees with the germline gene, perhaps due to a read error. The chain uses TRBV7-7 and TRBJ1-3; TRBD1 aligns across 9 bases. The germline gives CDR1 SSHAT, CDR2 FNYEAQ (reference sequence). The CDR3 totals 15 residues. The CDR3 region is CASSSDRGFGNTIYF. The CDR3 bases are TGTGCTAGCAGCTCGGACAGGGGATTTGGAAACACCATATATTTT.

CDR3 nucleotides: TGTGCCAGCAGCCAAGATACCCTAGTCACAGGGGGCGCAGGTCAGCCCCAGCATTTT. Translated: CASSQDTLVTGGAGQPQHF. The gene calls are TRBV4-2 and TRBJ1-5, with 9 bases identical to TRBD1. The CDR3 has 19 residues. V gave up 0 bases and J gave up 6 bases; unmatched junction bases: 15. The germline gives CDR1 LGHNA, CDR2 YNFKEQ.

The rearrangement joins TRBV6-1 to TRBJ2-1, with 11 positions matching TRBD2. Germline CDR1 reads MNHNS; CDR2 reads SASEGT. The V segment lost 10 bases and the J segment 7 bases; nucleotides outside the gene matches: 6. This CDR3 spans 13 amino acids. CDR3 region: CAITSGSGNEQFF. In DNA, the CDR3 is TGTGCCATAACTAGCGGGAGTGGGAATGAGCAGTTCTTC.

The rearrangement uses TRBV11-2 and TRBJ2-2; 8 bases fit TRBD1. CDR3 length equals 15 residues. The J segment lost 4 bases and the V segment lost 5 bases, leaving 6 bases of the junction unmatched. CDR1 is SGHAT and CDR2 is FQNNGV in the germline V gene. Written as DNA, the CDR3 is TGTGCCAGCAGCAACCGGGACAGGTCCACCGGGGAGCTGTTTTTT. Protein: CASSNRDRSTGELFF.

The V gene is TRBV6-1, the J gene TRBJ2-7, with D possibly being TRBD1 (6 bases). The length of the CDR3 is 16 residues. The ends were cut back, 6 bases at V and 3 bases at J, with 21 bases in the middle. Germline V gene sequence: CDR1 MNHNS, CDR2 SASEGT. Here the CDR3 DNA reads TGTGCCAGCAGCCACGGACAGCTAACTTCCGACTACGAGCAGTACTTC. Protein: CASSHGQLTSDYEQYF.

This clonotype has at least ten counts. This chain links TRBV29-1 with TRBJ2-1; D is perhaps TRBD2 (6 bases). The CDR3 totals 14 residues. Germline V gene data show CDR1 as SQVTM and CDR2 as ANQGSEA. V was shortened by 0 bases and J by 2 bases, with 8 bases between the two germline ends. The CDR3 is CSVEEEGTYNEQFF. The CDR3 coding sequence is TGCAGCGTTGAAGAGGAGGGGACCTACAATGAGCAGTTCTTC.

V and J are TRBV20-1 and TRBJ1-2; tentative D call: TRBD1 (6 bases). The CDR3 extends over 11 amino acids. The germline V and J ends were trimmed by 7 bases and 8 bases, with 14 bases remaining between them. CDR1 DFQATT and CDR2 SNEGSKA come from the germline V gene (reference sequence). In nucleotides, the CDR3 is TGCAGTGTTGTCCAGGGGATGGGCTACACCTTC. Translation gives CSVVQGMGYTF.